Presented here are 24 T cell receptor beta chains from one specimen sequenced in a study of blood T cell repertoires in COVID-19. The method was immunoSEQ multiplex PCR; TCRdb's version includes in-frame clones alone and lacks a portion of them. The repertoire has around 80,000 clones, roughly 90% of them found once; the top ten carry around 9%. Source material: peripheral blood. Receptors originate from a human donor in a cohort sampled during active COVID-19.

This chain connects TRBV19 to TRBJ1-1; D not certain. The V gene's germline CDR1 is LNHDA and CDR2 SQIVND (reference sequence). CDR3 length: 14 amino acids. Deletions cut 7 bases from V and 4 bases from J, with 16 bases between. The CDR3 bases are TGTGCCAGTATCGATGGGAGAACGGGCACTGAAGCTTTCTTT. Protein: CASIDGRTGTEAFF.

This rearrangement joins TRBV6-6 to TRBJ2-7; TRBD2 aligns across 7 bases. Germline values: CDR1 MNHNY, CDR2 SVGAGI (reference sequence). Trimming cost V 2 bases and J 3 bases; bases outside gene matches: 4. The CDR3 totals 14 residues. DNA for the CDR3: TGTGCCAGCAGTTACGGGGGGGAGTTCTACGAGCAGTACTTC. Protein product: CASSYGGEFYEQYF.

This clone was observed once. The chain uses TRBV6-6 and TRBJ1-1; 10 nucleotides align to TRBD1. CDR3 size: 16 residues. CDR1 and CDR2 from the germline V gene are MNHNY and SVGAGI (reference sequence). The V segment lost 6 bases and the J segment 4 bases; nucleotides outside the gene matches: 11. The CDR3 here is CASSLTRGQGTTEAFF. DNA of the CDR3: TGTGCCAGCAGCCTTACGCGGGGACAGGGGACCACTGAAGCTTTCTTT.

CDR3 sequence: CATSRDLDSEAFF. CDR3 DNA: TGTGCCACCAGCAGAGATTTGGACAGTGAAGCTTTCTTT. The chain employs TRBV15 and TRBJ1-1; a weak D match, TRBD1 (6 bases). Trimming pared 0 bases from V and 7 bases from J, leaving 9 bases between. The CDR3 has 13 residues. Germline V lookup: CDR1 LNHNV, CDR2 YYDKDF (reference sequence). The whole variable domain, remainder taken from reference TRBV15 and TRBJ1-1, is DAMVIQNPRYQVTQFGKPVTLSCSQTLNHNVMYWYQQKSSQAPKLLFHYYDKDFNNEADTPDNFQSRRPNTSFCFLDIRSPGLGDTAMYLCATSRDLDSEAFFGQGTRLTVV.

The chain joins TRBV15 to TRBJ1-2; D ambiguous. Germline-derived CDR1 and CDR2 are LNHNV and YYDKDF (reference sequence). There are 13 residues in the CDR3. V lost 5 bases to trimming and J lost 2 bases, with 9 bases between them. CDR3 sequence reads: CATSLPGNYGYTF. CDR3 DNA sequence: TGTGCCACCAGCCTACCGGGGAACTATGGCTACACCTTC. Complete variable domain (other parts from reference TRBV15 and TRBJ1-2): DAMVIQNPRYQVTQFGKPVTLSCSQTLNHNVMYWYQQKSSQAPKLLFHYYDKDFNNEADTPDNFQSRRPNTSFCFLDIRSPGLGDTAMYLCATSLPGNYGYTFGSGTRLTVV.

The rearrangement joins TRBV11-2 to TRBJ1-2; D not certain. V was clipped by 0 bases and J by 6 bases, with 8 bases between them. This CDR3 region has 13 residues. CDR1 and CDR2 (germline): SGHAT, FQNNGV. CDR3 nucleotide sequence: TGTGCCAGCAGCTTAGAACCTGGGCATGGCTACACCTTC. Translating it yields CASSLEPGHGYTF.

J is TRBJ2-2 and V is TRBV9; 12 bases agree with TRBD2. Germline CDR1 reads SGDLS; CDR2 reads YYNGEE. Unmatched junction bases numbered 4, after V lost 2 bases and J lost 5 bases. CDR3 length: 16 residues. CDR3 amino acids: CASSVRLAGGTGELFF. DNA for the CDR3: TGTGCCAGCAGCGTGCGGCTAGCGGGGGGGACCGGGGAGCTGTTTTTT.

The CDR3: CAWNPLSSRTEAFF. CDR3 nucleotide sequence: TGTGCCTGGAACCCATTAAGTTCTAGGACTGAAGCTTTCTTT. The chain has TRBV30 and TRBJ1-1; unclear D gene. The germline CDR1 and CDR2 sequences are GTSNPN and SVGIG (reference sequence). Trimming shortened V by 4 bases and J by 5 bases, and 17 bases separated the two germline ends. This CDR3 has 14 amino acids.

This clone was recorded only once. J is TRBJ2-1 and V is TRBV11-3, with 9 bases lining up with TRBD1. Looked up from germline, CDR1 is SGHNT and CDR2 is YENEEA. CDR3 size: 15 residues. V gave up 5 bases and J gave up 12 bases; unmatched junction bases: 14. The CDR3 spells CASSPGTGSYNTQFF. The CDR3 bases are TGTGCCAGCAGCCCCGGGACAGGGTCGTACAATACGCAGTTCTTC.

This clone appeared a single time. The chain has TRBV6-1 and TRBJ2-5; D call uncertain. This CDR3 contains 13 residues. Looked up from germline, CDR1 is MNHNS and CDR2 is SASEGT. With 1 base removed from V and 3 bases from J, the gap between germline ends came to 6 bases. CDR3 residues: CASSEGPEETQYF. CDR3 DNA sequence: TGTGCCAGCAGTGAAGGGCCAGAAGAGACCCAGTACTTC.

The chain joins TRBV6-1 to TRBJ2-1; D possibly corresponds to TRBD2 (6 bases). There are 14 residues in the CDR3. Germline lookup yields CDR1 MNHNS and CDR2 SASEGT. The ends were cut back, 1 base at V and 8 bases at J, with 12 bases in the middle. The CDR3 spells CASSEGGELDEQFF. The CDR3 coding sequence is TGTGCCAGCAGTGAAGGGGGGGAACTGGATGAGCAGTTCTTC.

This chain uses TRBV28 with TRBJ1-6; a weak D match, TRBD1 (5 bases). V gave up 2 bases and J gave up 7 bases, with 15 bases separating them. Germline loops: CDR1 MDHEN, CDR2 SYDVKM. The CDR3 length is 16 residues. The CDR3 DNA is TGTGCCAGCAGTTTAGCAAGGGGTGGAGGGAATTCACCCCTCCACTTT. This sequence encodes CASSLARGGGNSPLHF.

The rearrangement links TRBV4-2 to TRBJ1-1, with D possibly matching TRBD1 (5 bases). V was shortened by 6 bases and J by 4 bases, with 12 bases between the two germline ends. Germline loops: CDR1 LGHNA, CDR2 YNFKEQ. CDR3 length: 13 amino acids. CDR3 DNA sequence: TGTGCCAGCAGTGAGACAGTGAGCACTGAAGCTTTCTTT. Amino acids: CASSETVSTEAFF.

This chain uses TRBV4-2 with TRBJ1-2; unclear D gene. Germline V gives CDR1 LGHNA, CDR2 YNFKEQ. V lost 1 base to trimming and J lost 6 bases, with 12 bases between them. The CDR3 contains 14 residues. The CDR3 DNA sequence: TGTGCCAGCAGCCAAGGGGCGGGTATCGATGGCTACACCTTC. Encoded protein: CASSQGAGIDGYTF.

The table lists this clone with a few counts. In nucleotides, the CDR3 is TGTGCCAGCAGCCTGAGACAGGGGATCGTTTCGAACACTGAAGCTTTCTTT. Amino acids: CASSLRQGIVSNTEAFF. This chain joins TRBV5-4 and TRBJ1-1; 8 bases map to TRBD1. This CDR3 contains 17 residues. J lost 1 base, V lost 4 bases, and 12 bases had no gene match. CDR1 is SGHNT, CDR2 YYREEE, per germline (reference sequence).

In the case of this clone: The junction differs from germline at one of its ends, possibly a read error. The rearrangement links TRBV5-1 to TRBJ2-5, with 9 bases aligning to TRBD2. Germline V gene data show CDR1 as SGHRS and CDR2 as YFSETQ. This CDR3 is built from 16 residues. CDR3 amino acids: CASSLEVAGGQGTQYF. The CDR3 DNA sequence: TGCGCCAGCAGCTTGGAGGTCGCGGGGGGGCAAGGGACCCAGTACTTC. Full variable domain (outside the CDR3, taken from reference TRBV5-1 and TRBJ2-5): KAGVTQTPRYLIKTRGQQVTLSCSPISGHRSVSWYQQTPGQGLQFLFEYFSETQRNKGNFPGRFSGRQFSNSRSEMNVSTLELGDSALYLCASSLEVAGGQGTQYFGPGTRLLVL.

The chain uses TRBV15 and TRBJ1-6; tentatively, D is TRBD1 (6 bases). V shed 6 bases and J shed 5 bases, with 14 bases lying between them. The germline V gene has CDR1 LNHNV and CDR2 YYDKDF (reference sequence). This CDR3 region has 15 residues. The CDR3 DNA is TGTGCCACCAGAGAAAGGGGGAAGAATAATTCACCCCTCCACTTT. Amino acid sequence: CATRERGKNNSPLHF. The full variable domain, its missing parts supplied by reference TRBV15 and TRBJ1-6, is DAMVIQNPRYQVTQFGKPVTLSCSQTLNHNVMYWYQQKSSQAPKLLFHYYDKDFNNEADTPDNFQSRRPNTSFCFLDIRSPGLGDTAMYLCATRERGKNNSPLHFGNGTRLTVT.

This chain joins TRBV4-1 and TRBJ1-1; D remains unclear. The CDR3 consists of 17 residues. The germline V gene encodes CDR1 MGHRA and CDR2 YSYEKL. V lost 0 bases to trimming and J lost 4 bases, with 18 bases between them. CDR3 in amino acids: CASSQDYPSLRVTEAFF. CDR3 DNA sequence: TGCGCCAGCAGCCAAGATTACCCATCTCTTCGAGTCACTGAAGCTTTCTTT.

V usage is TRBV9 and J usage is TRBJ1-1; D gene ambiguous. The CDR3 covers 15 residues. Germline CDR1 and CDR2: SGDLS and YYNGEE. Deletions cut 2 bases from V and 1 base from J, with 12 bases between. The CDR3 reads CASSVVDSGNTEAFF. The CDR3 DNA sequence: TGTGCCAGCAGCGTCGTAGATAGCGGGAACACTGAAGCTTTCTTT. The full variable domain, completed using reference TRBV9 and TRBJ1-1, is DSGVTQTPKHLITATGQRVTLRCSPRSGDLSVYWYQQSLDQGLQFLIQYYNGEERAKGNILERFSAQQFPDLHSELNLSSLELGDSALYFCASSVVDSGNTEAFFGQGTRLTVV.

The CDR3 spells CASSFEGSYEQYF. The CDR3, as DNA: TGTGCCAGCAGCTTCGAGGGTTCCTACGAGCAGTACTTC. The V gene is TRBV7-9, the J gene TRBJ2-7; weak D call: TRBD2 (5 bases). The V end was cut by 3 bases, the J end by 1 base, with 7 bases between. The CDR3 is 13 residues long. Germline V gene lookup returns CDR1 SEHNR and CDR2 FQNEAQ (reference sequence).

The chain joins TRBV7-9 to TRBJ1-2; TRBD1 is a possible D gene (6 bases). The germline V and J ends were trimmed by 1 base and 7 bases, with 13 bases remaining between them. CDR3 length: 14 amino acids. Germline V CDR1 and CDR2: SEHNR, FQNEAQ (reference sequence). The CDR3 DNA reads TGTGCCAGCAGCTTAGGACGGACAGCCTCTGGCTACACCTTC. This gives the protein CASSLGRTASGYTF.

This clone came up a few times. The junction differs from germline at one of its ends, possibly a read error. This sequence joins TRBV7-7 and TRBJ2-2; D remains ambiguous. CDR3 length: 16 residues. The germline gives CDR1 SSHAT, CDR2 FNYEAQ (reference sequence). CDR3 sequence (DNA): TGTGCTAGCAGTACCTCAGTGTCCTCGAACACCGGGGAGCTGTTTTTT. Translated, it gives CASSTSVSSNTGELFF.

This chain's CDR3 is CASSNLRQGGEKLFF. The DNA for the CDR3 is TGTGCCAGTAGTAACCTAAGACAGGGAGGTGAAAAACTGTTTTTT. The V gene is TRBV19, the J gene TRBJ1-4, with 7 nucleotides matching TRBD1. The CDR3 is 15 amino acids. Germline CDR1 reads LNHDA; CDR2 reads SQIVND (reference sequence). The junction had 9 bases not matched to a gene; V was cut back by 4 bases and J by 7 bases.

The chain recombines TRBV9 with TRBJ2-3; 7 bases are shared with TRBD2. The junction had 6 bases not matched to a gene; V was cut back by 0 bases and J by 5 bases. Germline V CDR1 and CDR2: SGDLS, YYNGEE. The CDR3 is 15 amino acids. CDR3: CASSVAASGGDTQYF. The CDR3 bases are TGTGCCAGCAGCGTAGCTGCTAGCGGTGGAGATACGCAGTATTTT.